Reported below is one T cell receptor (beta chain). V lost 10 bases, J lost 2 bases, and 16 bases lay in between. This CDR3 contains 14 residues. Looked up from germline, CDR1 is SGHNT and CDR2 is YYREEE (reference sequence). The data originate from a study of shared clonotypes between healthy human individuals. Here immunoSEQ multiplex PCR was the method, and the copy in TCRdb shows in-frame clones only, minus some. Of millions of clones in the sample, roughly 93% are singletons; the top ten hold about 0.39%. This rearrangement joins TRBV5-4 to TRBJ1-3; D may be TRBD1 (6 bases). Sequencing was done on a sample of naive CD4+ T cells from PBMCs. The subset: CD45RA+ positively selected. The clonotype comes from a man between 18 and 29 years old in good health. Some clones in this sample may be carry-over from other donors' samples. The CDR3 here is CAGHVGAPGNTIYF. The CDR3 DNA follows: TGTGCCGGTCACGTGGGGGCCCCTGGAAACACCATATATTTT.